This is a list of T cell receptor beta chains from one sample in a study of CD4 and CD8 cells across lung adenocarcinoma regions. TCRdb reanalysed the PCR reads using MiXCR and keeps one entry per CDR3 protein. The data show more than 3,000 distinct CDR3 sequences, with 45% to 65% seen just once and around a third held by the top ten. Material for sequencing was CD4+ T cells from the center of a lung tumor. Receptor source: a female donor with lung adenocarcinoma. The CD4 and CD8 labels of this study may be unreliable. CDR3s include the opening cysteine and the closing phenylalanine or tryptophan. Each record gives: J gene, V gene, clone size, D gene, CDR3 protein, CDR3 DNA. A D gene is named only where the DNA matches it firmly. A row's size may be missing; if present it is once, few, many or a size class.

>TRBJ2-5|TRBV9|NA|NA
CASSDSGSQETQYF
TGTGCCAGCAGCGATAGCGGTAGCCAAGAGACGCAGTACTTC
>TRBJ2-7|TRBV4-1|few|NA
CASSQDLSRGYEQYF
TGCGCCAGCAGCCAAGATTTGTCACGGGGCTACGAGCAGTACTTC
>TRBJ2-7|TRBV6-1|medium-sized|NA
CATQEVGIHYEQYF
TGTGCCACTCAAGAGGTCGGCATCCACTACGAGCAGTACTTC
>TRBJ2-5|TRBV10-2|NA|NA
CASREGGQETQYF
TGCGCCAGCAGGGAAGGGGGGCAAGAGACCCAGTACTTC
>TRBJ2-1|TRBV10-3|NA|NA
CAKALGENEQFF
TGTGCCAAGGCCCTTGGGGAAAATGAGCAGTTCTTC
>TRBJ2-1|TRBV11-1|NA|TRBD1
CASSSHTDRGSYNEQFF
TGTGCCAGCAGCTCCCACACCGACAGGGGATCCTACAATGAGCAGTTCTTC
>TRBJ2-4|TRBV27|NA|NA
CAYRGERERAKNIQYF
TGTGCGTATAGAGGTGAGAGGGAACGTGCCAAAAACATTCAGTACTTC
>TRBJ2-1|TRBV6-1|NA|NA
CASSEEYGTYEQFF
TGTGCCAGCAGTGAAGAGTACGGAACCTACGAGCAGTTCTTC
>TRBJ2-3|TRBV27|few|TRBD2
CASRPGGLATSRGTDTQYF
TGTGCCAGCCGCCCTGGAGGACTAGCGACATCCAGGGGGACAGATACGCAGTATTTT
>TRBJ2-1|TRBV9|NA|TRBD2
CASSVVAGGYNEQFF
TGTGCCAGCAGCGTAGTGGCGGGAGGGTACAATGAGCAGTTCTTC